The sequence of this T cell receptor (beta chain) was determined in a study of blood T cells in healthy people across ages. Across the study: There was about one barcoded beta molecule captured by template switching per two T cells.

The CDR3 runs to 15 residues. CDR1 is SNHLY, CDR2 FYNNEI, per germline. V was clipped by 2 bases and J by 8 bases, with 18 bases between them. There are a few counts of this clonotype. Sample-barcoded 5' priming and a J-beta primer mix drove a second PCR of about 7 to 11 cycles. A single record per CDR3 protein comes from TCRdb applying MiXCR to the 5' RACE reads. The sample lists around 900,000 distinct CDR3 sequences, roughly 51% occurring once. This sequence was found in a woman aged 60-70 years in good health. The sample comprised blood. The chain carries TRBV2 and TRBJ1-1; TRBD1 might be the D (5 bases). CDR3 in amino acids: CASSEREGSPSEAFF. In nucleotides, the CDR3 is TGTGCCAGCAGTGAACGGGAGGGGTCGCCCTCCGAAGCTTTCTTT.